The 21 T cell receptor beta chains presented below share a single source sample, sequenced in a study of T cells expressing NK-cell markers. TCRdb reanalyzed the 5' RACE reads and collapses them to one entry per CDR3 protein, without DNA. The sample spans some 450,000 distinct CDR3 sequences; the ten largest clones claim 7.3%. The sequencing input was blood T cells: a sorted CD56 or NKG2C T cell subset, CD4+ or CD8+ T cells, or bulk PBMC T cells (not recorded which). These receptors came from a woman between 18 and 70 years old in good health.

This chain links TRBV18 with TRBJ1-1; there is no DNA to check the TCRdb D call of TRBD1. The germline gives CDR1 KGHSH, CDR2 LQKENI. The CDR3 spans 16 residues. The CDR3 loop is CASSPLVRQMNTEAFF.

V gene TRBV20-1 combines with J gene TRBJ2-7; TCRdb indicates TRBD2, and absent DNA this call remains unverified. The CDR3 runs to 15 residues. CDR1 DFQATT and CDR2 SNEGSKA come from the germline V gene (reference sequence). The CDR3 region is CSAGTGTPSQNEQYF.

The V gene is TRBV9, the J gene TRBJ2-1; without DNA, the TCRdb call of TRBD2 cannot be checked. Germline V CDR1 and CDR2: SGDLS, YYNGEE. The CDR3 contains 18 residues. Here the CDR3 reads CASSNLGSSGSSYNEQFF.

The CDR3 reads CASSQVKGLPTEAFF. The chain combines TRBV4-3 with TRBJ1-1. The CDR3 contains 15 residues. Germline V gene data show CDR1 as LGHNA and CDR2 as YSLEER.

The CDR3 here is CASSLGQMGSPLHF. J is TRBJ1-6 and V is TRBV12-3 or TRBV12-4; TCRdb's D call, TRBD1, is unchecked because there is no DNA. This CDR3 contains 14 residues.

The chain carries TRBV20-1 and TRBJ1-6; TCRdb's D call, TRBD1, is unchecked because there is no DNA. Per germline, CDR1 DFQATT and CDR2 SNEGSKA (reference sequence). The CDR3 has 14 amino acids. The CDR3 is CSAGARQGGSPLHF.

The V call is TRBV18, the J call TRBJ2-5; TCRdb gives TRBD2 as the D gene, but with no DNA this cannot be confirmed. The CDR3 has 15 amino acids. Germline V gives CDR1 KGHSH, CDR2 LQKENI. CDR3 sequence: CASSPQTSGQETQYF.

The V call is TRBV5-1, the J call TRBJ2-7; TCRdb calls TRBD1, which cannot be checked without DNA. The CDR3 has 19 residues. Germline V gives CDR1 SGHRS, CDR2 YFSETQ. The CDR3 here is CASSSWAMMTGGPLYEQYF.

The rearrangement joins TRBV6-5 to TRBJ2-5; the TRBD2 assignment by TCRdb is unverifiable without DNA. Per the germline V gene, CDR1 is MNHEY and CDR2 is SVGAGI. The CDR3 covers 14 residues. The CDR3 spells CASSYGSPLETQYF.

The chain employs TRBV30 and TRBJ2-5. The CDR3 is made up of 13 amino acids. Germline loops: CDR1 GTSNPN, CDR2 SVGIG (reference sequence). CDR3 in amino acids: CAWSDGGSKTQYF. Combining the CDR3 with reference TRBV30 and TRBJ2-5 gives the whole variable domain SQTIHQWPATLVQPVGSPLSLECTVEGTSNPNLYWYRQAAGRGLQLLFYSVGIGQISSEVPQNLSASRPQDRQFILSSKKLLLSDSGFYLCAWSDGGSKTQYFGPGTRLLVL.

The chain links TRBV6-5 to TRBJ2-3; TCRdb's D call of TRBD2 is untestable without DNA. CDR3 length: 14 amino acids. CDR1 and CDR2 (germline): MNHEY, SVGAGI. CDR3 sequence: CASSSSTPRDTQYF.

V and J are TRBV6-1 and TRBJ2-3; the TCRdb D gene call, TRBD2, has no DNA to confirm it. Germline V lookup: CDR1 MNHNS, CDR2 SASEGT. The CDR3 has 17 residues. The CDR3 reads CASSYSGSLAGAGAQYF.

The chain joins TRBV3-1 to TRBJ1-1; TCRdb returns TRBD1, unconfirmable since there is no DNA. The CDR3 extends over 15 amino acids. Germline values: CDR1 LGHDT, CDR2 YNNKEL (reference sequence). CDR3 amino acids: CASSHQKGQEAEAFF.

The chain has TRBV12-3 or TRBV12-4 and TRBJ2-1. This CDR3 comprises 11 residues. The CDR3 loop reads CASSLDIHEFF.

The chain has TRBV6-5 and TRBJ2-5; TCRdb returns TRBD2, unconfirmable since there is no DNA. Germline CDR1 reads MNHEY; CDR2 reads SVGAGI. There are 19 residues in the CDR3. CDR3 amino acids: CASSYSFSSSVDRQETQYF.

The chain combines TRBV12-3 or TRBV12-4 with TRBJ2-3; no DNA is available, so the TRBD2 call from TCRdb remains unchecked. The CDR3 totals 16 residues. CDR3: CASSFYSGASTDTQYF.

This chain links TRBV4-1 with TRBJ2-7. The CDR3 spans 14 residues. The germline gives CDR1 MGHRA, CDR2 YSYEKL. CDR3 residues: CASSQDLGRLEQYF.

The gene calls are TRBV25-1 and TRBJ1-2; TCRdb calls TRBD1, which cannot be checked without DNA. CDR3 length equals 15 residues. Germline values: CDR1 MGHDK, CDR2 SYGVNS. CDR3 sequence reads: CASSYDRRSNYGYTF.

This rearrangement joins TRBV6-1 to TRBJ2-7; TCRdb outputs TRBD1, but without DNA this stays unchecked. This CDR3 region has 14 residues. CDR1 is MNHNS and CDR2 is SASEGT in the germline V gene. CDR3 residues: CASAGTGVSYEQYF.

The chain carries TRBV20-1 and TRBJ2-2; the TCRdb D gene call, TRBD2, has no DNA to confirm it. CDR1 and CDR2 (germline): DFQATT, SNEGSKA (reference sequence). This CDR3 spans 15 amino acids. The CDR3 reads CSASVGSSNTGELFF.

V and J are TRBV6-2 or TRBV6-3 and TRBJ2-1; TCRdb selects TRBD1, and the lack of DNA leaves this call unchecked. Germline-derived CDR1 and CDR2 are MNHEY and SVGEGT. This CDR3 region has 11 residues. CDR3 loop: CASSPPGEQFF.